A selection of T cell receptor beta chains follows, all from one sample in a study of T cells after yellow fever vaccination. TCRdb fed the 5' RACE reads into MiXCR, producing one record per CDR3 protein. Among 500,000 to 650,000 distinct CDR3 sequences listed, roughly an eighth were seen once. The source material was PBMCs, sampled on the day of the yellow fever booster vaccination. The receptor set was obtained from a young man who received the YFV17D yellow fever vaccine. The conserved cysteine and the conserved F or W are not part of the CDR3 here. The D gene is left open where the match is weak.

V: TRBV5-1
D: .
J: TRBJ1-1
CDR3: ASSGTTVNTEAF

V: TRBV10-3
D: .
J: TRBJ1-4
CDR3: AISESGQRHEKLF

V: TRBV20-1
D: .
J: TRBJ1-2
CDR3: SARDLAGANYGYT

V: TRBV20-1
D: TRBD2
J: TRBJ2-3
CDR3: SARTSYRTDTQY

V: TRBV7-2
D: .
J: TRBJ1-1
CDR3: ASSLLSGDRAF

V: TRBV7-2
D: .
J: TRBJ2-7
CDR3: ASTLAVGPSEQY

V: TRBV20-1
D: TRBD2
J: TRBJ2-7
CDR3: SAKTSIYEQY

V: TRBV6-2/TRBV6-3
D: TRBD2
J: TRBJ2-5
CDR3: ASSSGAAGEETQY

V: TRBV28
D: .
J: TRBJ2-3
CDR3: ASSLSEGHTDTQY

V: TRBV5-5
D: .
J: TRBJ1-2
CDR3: ASSLYTISGYT

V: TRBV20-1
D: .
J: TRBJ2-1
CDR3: SARENFGNEQF

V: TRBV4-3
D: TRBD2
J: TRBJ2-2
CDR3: ASSQASGRNLNTGELF

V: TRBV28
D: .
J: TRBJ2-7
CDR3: ASQAIFPGDYEQY

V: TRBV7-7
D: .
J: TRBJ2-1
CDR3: ASSLDWNNEQF

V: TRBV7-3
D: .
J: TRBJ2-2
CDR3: ASSSPGAGELF

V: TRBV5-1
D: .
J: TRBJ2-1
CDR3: ASSEWGVRGNEQF

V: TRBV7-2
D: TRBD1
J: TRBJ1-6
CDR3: ASSSSQGGGSPLH

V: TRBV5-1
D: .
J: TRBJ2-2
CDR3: ASSAGIRTGLTGELF

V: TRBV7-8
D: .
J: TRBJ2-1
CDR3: ASSFRDPNNEQF

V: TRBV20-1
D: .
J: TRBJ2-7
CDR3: SASAQSREEQY

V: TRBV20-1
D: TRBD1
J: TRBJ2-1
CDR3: SALPGQGMRNEQF

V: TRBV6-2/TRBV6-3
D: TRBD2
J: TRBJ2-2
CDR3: ASSQLGLAVPKGELF

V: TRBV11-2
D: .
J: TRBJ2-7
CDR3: ASSLDGLRSYEQY

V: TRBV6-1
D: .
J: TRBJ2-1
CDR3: ASSEALAGVLYNEQF

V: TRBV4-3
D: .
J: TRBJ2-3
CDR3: ASSQGTITSTDTQY

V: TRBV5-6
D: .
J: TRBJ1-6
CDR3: ASSLRVRSPLH

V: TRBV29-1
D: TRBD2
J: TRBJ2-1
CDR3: SVDSRAGAGNEQF

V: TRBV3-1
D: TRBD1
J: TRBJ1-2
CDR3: ASSQGALPGQATLRHGYT